This TCR beta chain was captured by sequencing in a study of blood T cell repertoires in COVID-19. Using immunoSEQ multiplex PCR, the repertoire was profiled, and TCRdb retains in-frame clones only, with some absent. This sample carries 200,000 to 250,000 clones, nearly 90% of them seen once, and the ten largest clones take roughly 12%. The CDR3 is made up of 13 amino acids. V dropped 5 bases and J dropped 3 bases, with 10 bases sitting between them. Sequencing was done on a sample of peripheral blood. This chain links TRBV12-3 or TRBV12-4 with TRBJ1-1, with D possibly being TRBD1 (6 bases). The sequence derives from a woman in her late teens or twenties who had recovered from COVID-19. Here the CDR3 DNA reads TGTGCCAGCAGTCTTGGACAGTACACTGAAGCTTTCTTT. Translated: CASSLGQYTEAFF.